The 18 T cell receptor beta chains listed next were all sequenced from one sample in a study of T cell repertoires in cytomegalovirus infection. No antigen is known for these receptors. TCRdb fed the reads into MiXCR, producing one record per CDR3 protein. The sample consists of about 46,000 distinct CDR3 sequences, around 20% of them appearing once. What was sequenced was PBMCs, sequenced either directly or after in vitro stimulation (not recorded which). Every receptor here comes from a human donor in good health (CMV status not recorded). Some clones in this sample may be carry-over from other donors' samples.

This clonotype was found a few times. This chain joins TRBV4-1 and TRBJ1-4, with a tentative D call TRBD1 (5 bases). Trimming stripped 5 bases from V and 5 bases from J, with 18 bases between. Per the germline V gene, CDR1 is MGHRA and CDR2 is YSYEKL. This CDR3 has 16 amino acids. The CDR3 is CASSYRQQGKNEKLFF. CDR3 nucleotides: TGCGCCAGCAGCTACAGACAGCAGGGTAAAAATGAAAAACTGTTTTTT.

The V gene is TRBV18, the J gene TRBJ2-1; 10 bases match TRBD2. The trim removed 0 bases at V and 5 bases at J, leaving 7 bases unmatched. The CDR3 runs to 17 residues. The germline CDR1 and CDR2 sequences are KGHSH and LQKENI. The CDR3 here is CASSPPYSGGRDNEQFF. CDR3 nucleotide sequence: TGTGCCAGCTCACCACCGTATAGCGGGGGGCGTGACAATGAGCAGTTCTTC.

This clonotype showed up many times. The chain carries TRBV12-3 or TRBV12-4 and TRBJ2-6; maybe TRBD2 (5 bases). The CDR3 sequence is 16 residues long. V lost 4 bases, J lost 2 bases, and 12 bases lay in between. The CDR3 bases are TGTGCCAGCAGTTCGACACCCGGGGCTGGGGCCAACGTCCTGACTTTC. This codes for CASSSTPGAGANVLTF.

This chain uses TRBV20-1 with TRBJ2-1; the D gene is possibly TRBD2 (6 bases). From germline, CDR1 is DFQATT and CDR2 SNEGSKA (reference sequence). The CDR3 is 14 residues long. V was cut by 4 bases and J by 10 bases, with 20 bases left in between. The CDR3 region has the DNA TGCAGTGCTATCGCGAGCGGGCCAATAAACGAGCAGTTCTTC. Protein: CSAIASGPINEQFF.

This clonotype was picked up a small number of times. The chain employs TRBV6-6 and TRBJ1-6, with D perhaps TRBD1 (6 bases). The CDR3 loop spans 15 amino acids. Deletions cut 2 bases from V and 3 bases from J, with 8 bases between. Per germline, CDR1 MNHNY and CDR2 SVGAGI (reference sequence). The CDR3 loop reads CASSYGGYYNSPLHF. In nucleotides, the CDR3 is TGTGCCAGCAGTTACGGGGGCTACTATAATTCACCCCTCCACTTT.

This clonotype was recorded many times. This rearrangement joins TRBV12-3 or TRBV12-4 to TRBJ1-1; D unresolved. This CDR3 is built from 13 residues. Trimming left V 2 bases short and J 1 base short, with 5 bases between. CDR3 nucleotides: TGTGCCAGCAGTTTAAGGTGGAACACTGAAGCTTTCTTT. It yields the protein CASSLRWNTEAFF.

V is TRBV19 and J is TRBJ2-5, with 12 bases identical to TRBD2. CDR1 and CDR2 from the germline V gene are LNHDA and SQIVND (reference sequence). V shed 3 bases and J 5 bases; nucleotides not matched to a gene: 16. The CDR3 is made up of 19 amino acids. CDR3: CASSMLAGGQVPSKETQYF. CDR3 bases: TGTGCCAGTAGTATGCTAGCGGGGGGGCAGGTCCCAAGTAAGGAGACCCAGTACTTC.

The sample holds many counts of this clonotype. This chain uses TRBV12-3 or TRBV12-4 with TRBJ2-2; perhaps TRBD2 as D (5 bases). There are 13 residues in the CDR3. The V and J ends lost 7 bases and 6 bases respectively, with 12 bases between them. CDR3 residues: CASTKLEAGELFF. The CDR3 bases are TGTGCCAGCACCAAACTAGAGGCCGGGGAGCTGTTTTTT.

The chain joins TRBV27 to TRBJ1-1; D remains ambiguous. Per germline, CDR1 MNHEY and CDR2 SMNVEV (reference sequence). The CDR3 covers 9 residues. The V end lost 11 bases, the J end lost 5 bases, and 6 bases lay between the germline ends. As DNA, the CDR3 is TGTGCCGGGGATACTGAAGCTTTCTTT. Its translation: CAGDTEAFF.

This clonotype showed up many times. The chain combines TRBV7-2 with TRBJ2-3; tentatively, D is TRBD1 (5 bases). Germline CDR1 is SGHTA and CDR2 is FQGNSA. The CDR3 extends over 14 amino acids. Trimming pared 0 bases from V and 3 bases from J, leaving 7 bases between. DNA for the CDR3: TGTGCCAGCAGCTTAGCGGGGCCGACAGATACGCAGTATTTT. It codes for CASSLAGPTDTQYF.

This clonotype is judged medium-sized (0.01 to 0.1%). The CDR3 region has the DNA TGTGCCAGCAGCTTAGGGGACAGCGAATACAATGAGCAGTTCTTC. Translating gives CASSLGDSEYNEQFF. This chain joins TRBV7-8 and TRBJ2-1; 7 bases are a match to TRBD1. CDR3 length equals 15 residues. The germline gives CDR1 SGHVS, CDR2 FQNEAQ. The trim removed 1 base at V and 4 bases at J, leaving 4 bases unmatched.

V gene TRBV20-1 combines with J gene TRBJ2-5; 9 bases are a match to TRBD2. Germline V gives CDR1 DFQATT, CDR2 SNEGSKA (reference sequence). The V segment lost 5 bases and the J segment 5 bases; nucleotides outside the gene matches: 12. The CDR3 is 15 amino acids. For the CDR3, the DNA is TGCAGTGCTGTCCACCTAGCGGGGACGGGGGAGACCCAGTACTTC. This codes for CSAVHLAGTGETQYF.

This clonotype occurred a few times. The chain couples TRBV29-1 to TRBJ2-2; no firm D call. CDR3 length equals 12 residues. The germline CDR1 and CDR2 sequences are SQVTM and ANQGSEA. Deletions cut 8 bases from V and 3 bases from J, with 10 bases between. The CDR3 loop reads CSIGWHTGELFF. The CDR3, as DNA: TGCAGCATCGGTTGGCACACCGGGGAGCTGTTTTTT.

The chain carries TRBV12-3 or TRBV12-4 and TRBJ1-4; D is possibly TRBD1 (6 bases). The CDR3 consists of 13 residues. Deletions cut 6 bases from V and 8 bases from J, with 13 bases between. CDR3 nucleotides: TGTGCCAGCAGGCCACTGGACAGAGAAAAACTGTTTTTT. The encoded protein is CASRPLDREKLFF.

The sample holds a few counts of this clonotype. The V call is TRBV10-3, the J call TRBJ1-3; D gene uncertain. V was pared by 3 bases and J by 0 bases, with 6 bases between. The CDR3 covers 14 residues. Germline CDR1 is ENHRY and CDR2 is SYGVKD. The DNA of the CDR3 is TGTGCCATCAGTGAACGGGGCTCTGGAAACACCATATATTTT. The encoded protein is CAISERGSGNTIYF.

The chain has TRBV7-6 and TRBJ2-1; D is uncertain. This CDR3 has 14 amino acids. The V end lost 3 bases, the J end lost 5 bases, and 11 bases lay between the germline ends. Germline assignment: CDR1 SGHVS and CDR2 FNYEAQ. The CDR3 nucleotides read TGTGCCAGCAGCTTGGTGATGAGGAACAATGAGCAGTTCTTC. Encoded protein: CASSLVMRNNEQFF.

There are a few counts of this clonotype. The chain is built from TRBV12-5 and TRBJ2-7, with 12 bases fitting TRBD2. J lost 4 bases, V lost 5 bases, and 6 bases had no gene match. The CDR3 is made up of 15 amino acids. Germline CDR1 is LGHNT and CDR2 is FRNRAP. CDR3 DNA: TGTGCTAGTGGTCCCCCGACTAGCGGGAGTTACGAGCAGTACTTC. This codes for CASGPPTSGSYEQYF.

This clonotype has only a few counts. The rearrangement joins TRBV9 to TRBJ1-1, with TRBD1 identical over 11 bases. The CDR3 has 17 residues. The V gene's germline CDR1 is SGDLS and CDR2 YYNGEE. The ends lost 1 base at V and 5 bases at J; junction bases unmatched: 10. CDR3 region: CASSVTWTGGAGTEAFF. The CDR3 DNA reads as TGTGCCAGCAGCGTAACCTGGACAGGGGGCGCTGGGACTGAAGCTTTCTTT.